The 6 T cell receptor beta chains in this list originate from one sample, sequenced in a study of blood T cells in healthy people across ages. With a J-beta primer mix and a sample-barcoded 5' primer, a second PCR ran about 7 to 11 cycles. One entry per CDR3 protein results from TCRdb running MiXCR on the 5' RACE reads. This table has more than 900,000 distinct CDR3 sequences, about 29% appearing once. In addition, the sample was reused for a study of T cells of mothers and their children.

The sample comprised blood. These receptor sequences come from a woman in her thirties or forties in good health.

The chain has TRBV28 and TRBJ2-7; possible D gene TRBD2, 6 bases. Germline CDR1 is MDHEN and CDR2 is SYDVKM. The CDR3 contains 14 residues. V lost 5 bases, J lost 8 bases, and 19 bases lay in between. The CDR3 DNA sequence: TGTGCCAGCAGTCCCCGTTTAGGAGGGGATAAGCAGTACTTC. Amino acids: CASSPRLGGDKQYF.

In regard to this clonotype: A clone one base away is much larger, so this may be a read error. The chain carries TRBV20-1 and TRBJ2-7, with D possibly matching TRBD2 (6 bases). CDR3 length: 11 amino acids. Germline V gives CDR1 DFQATT, CDR2 SNEGSKA (reference sequence). V was pared by 8 bases and J by 5 bases, with 13 bases between. Here the CDR3 reads CSTKTSHEQYF. The CDR3 DNA reads as TGCAGTACTAAAACTAGCCACGAGCAGTACTTC.

This clonotype was counted only a few times. The gene calls are TRBV10-3 and TRBJ1-1, with D possibly TRBD1 on 5 matching bases. The CDR3 is 13 amino acids. Trimming removed 6 bases from V and 1 base from J, with 9 bases in between. In germline, CDR1 is ENHRY, CDR2 SYGVKD. The CDR3 sequence: CAIRPDTNTEAFF. CDR3 nucleotides: TGTGCCATCAGACCGGACACGAACACTGAAGCTTTCTTT.

This clonotype has only a few counts. It may be a read error: a sequence one base away is much more abundant. This chain uses TRBV18 with TRBJ1-4; TRBD1 aligns across 8 bases. The CDR3 loop spans 16 amino acids. CDR1 KGHSH and CDR2 LQKENI come from the germline V gene. CDR3 loop: CASSPGQASTNEELFF. The CDR3 DNA sequence: TGTGCCAGCTCACCGGGACAGGCGTCAACTAATGAAGAACTGTTTTTT. Together with reference TRBV18 and TRBJ1-4, the CDR3 gives the full variable domain: NAGVMQNPRHLVRRRGQEARLRCSPMKGHSHVYWYRQLPEEGLKFMVYLQKENIIDESGMPKERFSAEFPKEGPSILRIQQVVRGDSAAYFCASSPGQASTNEELFFGSGTQLSVL.

As for this clonotype: This may arise from a read error, as a much more abundant clone is one base away. CDR3 amino acids: CSARVRGMESAEAFF. CDR3 nucleotides: TGCAGTGCTAGAGTACGCGGGATGGAGAGTGCTGAAGCTTTCTTT. V usage is TRBV20-1 and J usage is TRBJ1-1; D is ambiguous. The V and J ends lost 1 base and 6 bases respectively, with 18 bases between them. The CDR3 contains 15 residues. Germline CDR1 DFQATT, CDR2 SNEGSKA (reference sequence).

This clonotype was found once. The chain joins TRBV12-3 or TRBV12-4 to TRBJ1-5; tentatively, D is TRBD1 (5 bases). Trimming pared 5 bases from V and 5 bases from J, leaving 10 bases between. CDR3 length: 13 residues. In DNA, the CDR3 is TGTGCCAGCAGTCAGGGTGGTCATCAGCCCCAGCATTTT. Encoded protein: CASSQGGHQPQHF.